This passage covers 15 T cell receptor beta chains from one sample sequenced in a study of Graves' ophthalmopathy and Graves' hyperthyroidism. The authors amplified TCR beta CDR3 regions from RNA transcripts. Second-round multiplex PCR followed a first-round RT-PCR using HTBI primers. Each CDR3 protein gets one entry after TCRdb re-called the multiplex PCR reads with MiXCR. Of about 620,000 distinct CDR3 sequences in the sample, 20% to 25% were seen once. The sequencing sample was made of peripheral blood. These receptor sequences come from a woman under 30 with stable Graves' hyperthyroidism. Some clones in this sample may be carry-over from other donors' samples.

The rearrangement uses TRBV20-1 and TRBJ2-5; a weak D match, TRBD1 (6 bases). This CDR3 spans 13 amino acids. CDR1 is DFQATT and CDR2 is SNEGSKA in the germline V gene (reference sequence). Trimming removed 2 bases at V and 1 base at J, with 8 bases between. CDR3: CSARLGGQETQYF. Written as DNA, the CDR3 is TGCAGTGCTAGATTAGGGGGCCAAGAGACCCAGTACTTC.

Many counts were recorded for this clonotype. A read error is possible here, since a much larger clone lies one base away. No conserved phenylalanine or tryptophan is present at the end of the CDR3, so a read error is the likely explanation. The J gene is TRBJ2-7, the V gene TRBV6-5, with TRBD2 as a possible D gene (6 bases). The germline V gene encodes CDR1 MNHEY and CDR2 SVGAGI. The CDR3 has 13 amino acids. Trimming took 3 bases from V and 7 from J, leaving 13 bases between them. The CDR3 coding sequence is TGTGCCAGCAGTTATAGGGATCGGGAGGAGCAGTACCTC. It encodes CASSYRDREEQYL.

This clonotype has more than one count but fewer than ten. J is TRBJ2-5 and V is TRBV12-3 or TRBV12-4; possibly TRBD1 for D (5 bases). V lost 3 bases to trimming and J lost 2 bases, with 13 bases between them. This CDR3 has 15 residues. The CDR3 DNA sequence: TGTGCCAGCAGTTTGATGGCAGGGCGACAAGAGACCCAGTACTTC. Translated, it gives CASSLMAGRQETQYF.

The chain recombines TRBV7-6 with TRBJ2-1, with D possibly being TRBD2 (6 bases). The ends were cut back, 5 bases at V and 4 bases at J, with 12 bases in the middle. This CDR3 has 14 residues. From germline, CDR1 is SGHVS and CDR2 FNYEAQ. The CDR3 DNA reads as TGTGCCAGCAGCCCGCGACGGGGGTACAATGAGCAGTTCTTC. Residues: CASSPRRGYNEQFF.

The sample holds many counts of this clonotype. V usage is TRBV7-9 and J usage is TRBJ2-5, with a possible D match to TRBD2 (6 bases). The germline V gene encodes CDR1 SEHNR and CDR2 FQNEAQ (reference sequence). The V end was cut by 7 bases, the J end by 3 bases, with 24 bases between. This CDR3 has 17 amino acids. The CDR3 DNA reads TGTGCCAGCACCCCCCGCCAGGGAGGTGCCGGCGAAGAGACCCAGTACTTC. It encodes CASTPRQGGAGEETQYF. Full variable domain (remainder filled in from reference TRBV7-9 and TRBJ2-5): DTGVSQNPRHKITKRGQNVTFRCDPISEHNRLYWYRQTLGQGPEFLTYFQNEAQLEKSRLLSDRFSAERPKGSFSTLEIQRTEQGDSAMYLCASTPRQGGAGEETQYFGPGTRLLVL.

This clonotype was observed a few times. The chain links TRBV3-1 to TRBJ1-2, with D tentatively TRBD1 (5 bases). This CDR3 is 15 amino acids long. The V end was cut by 0 bases, the J end by 7 bases, with 15 bases between. Germline values: CDR1 LGHDT, CDR2 YNNKEL (reference sequence). The CDR3 DNA reads as TGTGCCAGCAGCCAAGACACAGGAGGTCTAGGTGGCTACACCTTC. This encodes CASSQDTGGLGGYTF.

This clonotype was recorded at least ten times. The chain combines TRBV7-9 with TRBJ2-7; the match to TRBD2 covers 9 bases. The CDR3 spans 15 residues. Germline V CDR1 and CDR2: SEHNR, FQNEAQ (reference sequence). V trimming: 4 bases; J trimming: 6 bases; junction bases outside the gene matches: 10. The CDR3 loop reads CASSSGPRLAVEQYF. DNA of the CDR3: TGTGCCAGCAGCTCAGGGCCCCGACTAGCGGTCGAGCAGTACTTC.

The chain combines TRBV4-2 with TRBJ1-5; D is unresolved. Germline loops: CDR1 LGHNA, CDR2 YNFKEQ. CDR3 length: 13 amino acids. Trimming took 3 bases from V and 7 from J, leaving 10 bases between them. The CDR3 reads CASSQEASQPQHF. The CDR3 nucleotides are TGTGCCAGCAGCCAGGAGGCCAGCCAGCCCCAGCATTTT.

This clonotype was counted only a few times. V usage is TRBV28 and J usage is TRBJ2-5; TRBD1 agrees at 8 bases. Germline CDR1 and CDR2: MDHEN and SYDVKM. This CDR3 has 15 residues. V lost 5 bases to trimming and J lost 3 bases; unmatched junction nucleotides: 8. The CDR3 region is CASSPWTGKKETQYF. CDR3 nucleotides: TGTGCCAGCAGTCCGTGGACAGGGAAGAAAGAGACCCAGTACTTC.

A remark on this clonotype: This could be a read error, since a much larger clone is one nucleotide away. CDR3 DNA: TGTGCCAGCAGCTCGACAGGGGGCGATTCACACCTCCACTTT. It encodes CASSSTGGDSHLHF. V usage is TRBV11-2 and J usage is TRBJ1-6; 10 nucleotides agree with TRBD1. The germline CDR1 and CDR2 sequences are SGHAT and FQNNGV. The CDR3 covers 14 residues.

This clonotype has at least ten counts. The rearrangement uses TRBV6-1 and TRBJ1-3; 9 nucleotides agree with TRBD1. This CDR3 spans 16 amino acids. J was trimmed by 3 bases and V by 8 bases; bases with no gene match: 11. Germline V gene data show CDR1 as MNHNS and CDR2 as SASEGT. As DNA, the CDR3 is TGTGCCAGCTCTCGGGGGACAGGGTTTAATGGAAACACCATATATTTT. Translating it yields CASSRGTGFNGNTIYF.

This clonotype was seen a handful of times. The V and J genes are TRBV7-2 and TRBJ2-7; 7 bases are a match to TRBD2. There are 13 residues in the CDR3. V gave up 5 bases and J gave up 5 bases; unmatched junction bases: 6. CDR1 and CDR2 (germline): SGHTA, FQGNSA. CDR3 DNA: TGTGCCAGCAGCCCGACCGGGAGGAACGAGCAGTACTTC. Its protein is CASSPTGRNEQYF.

In its sample, this clonotype was seen a few times. This sequence joins TRBV9 and TRBJ2-7, with D hard to call. The V and J ends lost 3 bases and 3 bases respectively, with 13 bases between them. Per germline, CDR1 SGDLS and CDR2 YYNGEE. The CDR3 is made up of 14 amino acids. As DNA, the CDR3 is TGTGCCAGCAGCGCCTCAGAGAACGTCTACGAGCAGTACTTC. This sequence encodes CASSASENVYEQYF.

This clonotype was seen at least ten times. V usage is TRBV10-3 and J usage is TRBJ2-2, with 8 nucleotides matching TRBD2. The germline gives CDR1 ENHRY, CDR2 SYGVKD. This CDR3 comprises 15 residues. V was pared by 10 bases and J by 0 bases, with 7 bases of the junction left unmatched. CDR3 in DNA: TGTGCCACCCGGCGGGGGGAATCGAACACCGGGGAGCTGTTTTTT. It codes for CATRRGESNTGELFF.

Many counts were recorded for this clonotype. The CDR3 nucleotides are TGTGCCAGCAGTACTGAGAAGCGAGGCGGCCGGGAGACCCAGTACTTC. This translates into CASSTEKRGGRETQYF. V usage is TRBV12-3 or TRBV12-4 and J usage is TRBJ2-5, with no clear D. The CDR3 is 16 amino acids. Deletions cut 5 bases from V and 5 bases from J, with 21 bases between.